The 3 T cell receptor beta chains reported below all come from one sample, sequenced in a study of technical replicates of blood from a handful of donors. Sequenced by immunoSEQ multiplex PCR; TCRdb stores in-frame clones only, minus some. The sample consists of around 62,000 clones, 95% to 98% of them appearing once. The sample was T cells isolated from PBMCs. The source is a human donor in good health.

This chain uses TRBV5-5 with TRBJ2-7, with a possible D match to TRBD2 (6 bases). Germline CDR1 reads SGHKS; CDR2 reads YYEKEE (reference sequence). Trimming shortened V by 1 base and J by 1 base, and 12 bases separated the two germline ends. The CDR3 spans 15 residues. CDR3 protein: CASSLLWGVSYEQYF. The CDR3 DNA reads as TGTGCCAGCAGCTTGCTATGGGGGGTTTCCTACGAGCAGTACTTC.

The chain recombines TRBV5-1 with TRBJ2-3; 9 positions match TRBD2. After removal of 7 bases from V and 5 bases from J, the junction contained 11 bases not matched to a gene. Per germline, CDR1 SGHRS and CDR2 YFSETQ. The CDR3 consists of 15 residues. The CDR3 coding sequence is TGCGCCAGCGAAAGAGGCGGGAGGGCCGAAGATACGCAGTATTTT. It yields the protein CASERGGRAEDTQYF.

The J gene is TRBJ2-3, the V gene TRBV9, with TRBD1 matching 7 bases. V was pared by 0 bases and J by 2 bases, with 9 bases of the junction left unmatched. CDR3 size: 17 residues. The germline V gene has CDR1 SGDLS and CDR2 YYNGEE. The CDR3 coding sequence is TGTGCCAGCAGCGTAGGGCTAGGACAGGCCCTCACAGATACGCAGTATTTT. Translating gives CASSVGLGQALTDTQYF.